The next 12 T cell receptor beta chains were all read from a single sample in a study of response to subunit inactivated influenza vaccine. Via MiXCR, TCRdb re-called the RT-PCR reads, giving one row per CDR3 protein. In the table there are over 400,000 distinct CDR3 sequences, 9.5% to 13% of which are singletons. Sample: PBMCs from blood, taken roughly 47 days after vaccination. These receptors were taken from a middle-aged man who received an inactivated influenza vaccine.

This clonotype was seen many times. This sequence joins TRBV7-9 and TRBJ2-5; D is perhaps TRBD2 (6 bases). V lost 5 bases to trimming and J lost 4 bases, with 11 bases between them. In germline, CDR1 is SEHNR, CDR2 FQNEAQ (reference sequence). This CDR3 has 13 amino acids. The CDR3 DNA reads TGTGCCAGCAGCAAGACTAGGGGAGAGACCCAGTACTTC. Translated, it gives CASSKTRGETQYF.

The rearrangement joins TRBV5-6 to TRBJ2-1; 8 bases are shared with TRBD1. Looked up from germline, CDR1 is SGHDT and CDR2 is YYEEEE. The CDR3 covers 15 residues. With 0 bases clipped from V and 12 bases from J, the junction kept 11 bases outside the gene matches. The CDR3 protein is CASSLDRGSLGMQFF. In nucleotides, the CDR3 is TGTGCCAGCAGCTTGGACAGGGGGTCGTTGGGGATGCAGTTCTTC.

This clonotype was found a few times. V is TRBV27 and J is TRBJ2-2; 8 bases align to TRBD1. Germline V gene data show CDR1 as MNHEY and CDR2 as SMNVEV (reference sequence). Trimming took 6 bases from V and 9 from J; bases not matched to a gene: 12. CDR3 length: 15 amino acids. The chain's CDR3 is CASSSGTGLFWELFF. CDR3 in DNA: TGTGCCAGCAGCTCCGGGACAGGTCTATTTTGGGAGCTGTTTTTT.

The rearrangement links TRBV28 to TRBJ2-7; maybe TRBD1 (5 bases). V dropped 6 bases and J dropped 0 bases, with 12 bases sitting between them. CDR3 length: 14 amino acids. Germline V gene sequence: CDR1 MDHEN, CDR2 SYDVKM. The CDR3 bases are TGTGCCAGCAGACGACAGCCTAGCTCCTACGAGCAGTACTTC. Protein sequence: CASRRQPSSYEQYF.

In this sample, this clonotype turned up a few times. This chain uses TRBV4-1 with TRBJ1-5; D uncertain. The V gene's germline CDR1 is MGHRA and CDR2 YSYEKL. Trimming shortened V by 0 bases and J by 4 bases, and 10 bases separated the two germline ends. This CDR3 region has 15 residues. CDR3 bases: TGCGCCAGCAGCCAAGATCCGAGCGGTAATCAGCCCCAGCATTTT. It specifies CASSQDPSGNQPQHF.

Note on this clonotype: A much bigger clone sits one base away, suggesting this may be a read error. The CDR3 is CASSLEGQQETQYF. The CDR3 coding sequence is TGCGCCAGCAGCTTGGAGGGACAGCAAGAGACCCAGTACTTC. The V gene is TRBV5-1, the J gene TRBJ2-5, with TRBD1 matching over 7 bases. Germline trimming cut 0 bases from V and 2 bases from J; bases unmatched to any gene: 1. CDR3 length: 14 residues. CDR1 is SGHRS, CDR2 YFSETQ, per germline.

The V and J genes are TRBV5-1 and TRBJ2-1; D uncertain. Germline CDR1 SGHRS, CDR2 YFSETQ. V lost 4 bases to trimming and J lost 0 bases, with 23 bases between them. The CDR3 totals 19 residues. For the CDR3, the DNA is TGCGCCAGCAGCCCCGGTGAATTAGGGCGGACCCTCTCCTACAATGAGCAGTTCTTC. It is translated as CASSPGELGRTLSYNEQFF. The full variable domain, with the rest looked up from reference TRBV5-1 and TRBJ2-1, is KAGVTQTPRYLIKTRGQQVTLSCSPISGHRSVSWYQQTPGQGLQFLFEYFSETQRNKGNFPGRFSGRQFSNSRSEMNVSTLELGDSALYLCASSPGELGRTLSYNEQFFGPGTRLTVL.

In this sample, this clonotype turned up many times. V gene TRBV4-1 combines with J gene TRBJ1-5, with D possibly matching TRBD1 (5 bases). The CDR3 spans 15 residues. Trimming removed 4 bases at V and 0 bases at J, with 10 bases between. Germline V CDR1 and CDR2: MGHRA, YSYEKL. The chain's CDR3 is CASSPGFYSNQPQHF. In DNA form, the CDR3 reads TGCGCCAGCAGCCCAGGGTTTTATAGCAATCAGCCCCAGCATTTT.

This clonotype was counted many times. This chain joins TRBV29-1 and TRBJ2-5, with a weak D call TRBD2 (6 bases). V lost 1 base, J lost 0 bases, and 6 bases lay in between. The CDR3 is 13 amino acids. CDR1 and CDR2 from the germline V gene are SQVTM and ANQGSEA. The CDR3 DNA reads TGCAGCGTTGAAGGGGGGGACCAAGAGACCCAGTACTTC. Its protein product is CSVEGGDQETQYF.

Many counts were recorded for this clonotype. The rearrangement links TRBV12-3 or TRBV12-4 to TRBJ2-1; TRBD2 is a possible D gene (6 bases). Trimming stripped 6 bases from V and 8 bases from J, with 8 bases between. The CDR3 contains 11 residues. The CDR3 sequence is CASRGDYEQFF. CDR3 in DNA: TGTGCCAGCAGGGGGGACTATGAGCAGTTCTTC.

This clonotype was found a few times. V usage is TRBV20-1 and J usage is TRBJ2-1; D is uncertain. The V gene lost 2 bases and the J gene lost 9 bases, with 17 bases spanning the gap. Germline CDR1 reads DFQATT; CDR2 reads SNEGSKA (reference sequence). This CDR3 is built from 14 residues. The CDR3 is CSARSPGRFTEQFF. CDR3 DNA: TGCAGTGCTAGATCACCAGGCCGGTTTACTGAGCAGTTCTTC.

At least ten counts were recorded for this clonotype. The V gene is TRBV5-1, the J gene TRBJ1-2; TRBD1 agrees at 9 bases. The germline CDR1 and CDR2 sequences are SGHRS and YFSETQ. The CDR3 length is 17 residues. The junction had 8 bases not matched to a gene; V was cut back by 0 bases and J by 2 bases. CDR3 residues: CASSLEWRGTGNYGYTF. The CDR3 nucleotides read TGCGCCAGCAGCTTGGAATGGAGAGGGACAGGGAACTATGGCTACACCTTC. The variable domain in full, completed from reference TRBV5-1 and TRBJ1-2, reads KAGVTQTPRYLIKTRGQQVTLSCSPISGHRSVSWYQQTPGQGLQFLFEYFSETQRNKGNFPGRFSGRQFSNSRSEMNVSTLELGDSALYLCASSLEWRGTGNYGYTFGSGTRLTVV.